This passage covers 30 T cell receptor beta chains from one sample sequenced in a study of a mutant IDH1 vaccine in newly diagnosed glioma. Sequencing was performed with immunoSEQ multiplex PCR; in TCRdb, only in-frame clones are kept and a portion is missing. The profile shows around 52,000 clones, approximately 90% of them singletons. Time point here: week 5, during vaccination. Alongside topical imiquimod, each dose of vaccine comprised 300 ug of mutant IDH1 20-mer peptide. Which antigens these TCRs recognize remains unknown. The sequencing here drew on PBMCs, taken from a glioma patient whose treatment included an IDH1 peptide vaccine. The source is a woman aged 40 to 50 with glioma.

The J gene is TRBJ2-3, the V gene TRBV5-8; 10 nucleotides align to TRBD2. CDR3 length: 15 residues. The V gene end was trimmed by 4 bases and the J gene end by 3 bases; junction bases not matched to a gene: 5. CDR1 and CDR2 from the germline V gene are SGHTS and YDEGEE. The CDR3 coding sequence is TGTGCCAGCAGCCGCGGGACTAGCGAGACAGATACGCAGTATTTT. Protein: CASSRGTSETDTQYF.

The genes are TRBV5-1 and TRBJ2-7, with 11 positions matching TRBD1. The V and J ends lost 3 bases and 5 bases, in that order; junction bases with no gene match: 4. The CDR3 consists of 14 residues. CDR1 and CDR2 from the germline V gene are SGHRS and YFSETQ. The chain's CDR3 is CASSSGQGVDEQYF. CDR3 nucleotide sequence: TGCGCCAGCAGCTCGGGACAGGGGGTTGACGAGCAGTACTTC.

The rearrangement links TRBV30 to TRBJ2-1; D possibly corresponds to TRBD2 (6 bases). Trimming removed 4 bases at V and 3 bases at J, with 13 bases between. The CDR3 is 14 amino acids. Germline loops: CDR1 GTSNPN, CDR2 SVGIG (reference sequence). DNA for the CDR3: TGTGCCTGGAACCCGGGACTGCTCTACAATGAGCAGTTCTTC. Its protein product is CAWNPGLLYNEQFF.

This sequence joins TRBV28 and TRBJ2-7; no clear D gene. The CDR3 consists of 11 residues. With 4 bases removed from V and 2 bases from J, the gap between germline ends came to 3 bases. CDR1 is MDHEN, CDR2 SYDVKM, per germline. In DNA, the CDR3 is TGTGCCAGCAGTTCCCCCTACGAGCAGTACTTC. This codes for CASSSPYEQYF.

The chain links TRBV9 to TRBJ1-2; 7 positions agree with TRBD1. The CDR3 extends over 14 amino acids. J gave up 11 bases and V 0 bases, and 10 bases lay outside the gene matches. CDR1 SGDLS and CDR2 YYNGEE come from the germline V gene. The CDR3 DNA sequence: TGTGCCAGCAGCGTAGGGGAGGTTCAGGGGGTTTACACCTTC. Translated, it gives CASSVGEVQGVYTF.

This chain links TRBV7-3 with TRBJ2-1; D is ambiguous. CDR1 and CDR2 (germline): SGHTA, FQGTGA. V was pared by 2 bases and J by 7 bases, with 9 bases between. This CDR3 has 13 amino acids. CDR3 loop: CASSLSPTNEQFF. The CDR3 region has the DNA TGTGCCAGCAGCTTATCCCCCACTAATGAGCAGTTCTTC.

The chain's CDR3 is CASRDLGDYEQYF. As DNA, the CDR3 is TGTGCCAGCAGAGATCTAGGGGACTACGAGCAGTACTTC. The chain is built from TRBV6-1 and TRBJ2-7; D might be TRBD1 (5 bases). V was clipped by 6 bases and J by 3 bases, with 12 bases between them. There are 13 residues in the CDR3. Per germline, CDR1 MNHNS and CDR2 SASEGT.

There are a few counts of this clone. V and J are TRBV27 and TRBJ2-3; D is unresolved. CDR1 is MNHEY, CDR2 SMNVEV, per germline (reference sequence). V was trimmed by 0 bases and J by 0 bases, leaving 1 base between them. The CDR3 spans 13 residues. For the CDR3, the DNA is TGTGCCAGCAGTTTATCAAGCACAGATACGCAGTATTTT. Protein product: CASSLSSTDTQYF.

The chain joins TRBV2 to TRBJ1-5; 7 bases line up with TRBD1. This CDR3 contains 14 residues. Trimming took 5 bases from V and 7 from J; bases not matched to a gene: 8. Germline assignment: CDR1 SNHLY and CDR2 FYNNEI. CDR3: CASSTGDGGQPQHF. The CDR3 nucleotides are TGTGCCAGCAGTACAGGGGATGGAGGACAGCCCCAGCATTTT.

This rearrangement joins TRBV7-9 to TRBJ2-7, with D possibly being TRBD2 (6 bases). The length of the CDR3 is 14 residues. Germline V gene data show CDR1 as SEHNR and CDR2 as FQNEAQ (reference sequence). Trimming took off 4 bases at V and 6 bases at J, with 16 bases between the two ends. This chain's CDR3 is CASSWGGKGLEQYF. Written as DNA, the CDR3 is TGTGCCAGCAGCTGGGGCGGGAAGGGGCTCGAGCAGTACTTC. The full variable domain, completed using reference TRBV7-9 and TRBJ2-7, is DTGVSQNPRHKITKRGQNVTFRCDPISEHNRLYWYRQTLGQGPEFLTYFQNEAQLEKSRLLSDRFSAERPKGSFSTLEIQRTEQGDSAMYLCASSWGGKGLEQYFGPGTRLTVT.

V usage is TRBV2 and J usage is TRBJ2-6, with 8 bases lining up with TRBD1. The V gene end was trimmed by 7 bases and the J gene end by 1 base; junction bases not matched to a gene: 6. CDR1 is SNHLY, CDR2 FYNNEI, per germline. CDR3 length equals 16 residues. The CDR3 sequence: CASIETGASGANVLTF. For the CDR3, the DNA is TGTGCCAGCATTGAGACAGGGGCGTCTGGGGCCAACGTCCTGACTTTC.

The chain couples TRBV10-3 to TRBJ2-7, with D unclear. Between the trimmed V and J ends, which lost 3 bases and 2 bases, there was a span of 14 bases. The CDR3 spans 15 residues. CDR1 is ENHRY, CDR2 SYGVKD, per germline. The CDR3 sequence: CAISDEKTGAYEQYF. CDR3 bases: TGTGCCATCAGTGATGAAAAAACTGGGGCCTACGAGCAGTACTTC.

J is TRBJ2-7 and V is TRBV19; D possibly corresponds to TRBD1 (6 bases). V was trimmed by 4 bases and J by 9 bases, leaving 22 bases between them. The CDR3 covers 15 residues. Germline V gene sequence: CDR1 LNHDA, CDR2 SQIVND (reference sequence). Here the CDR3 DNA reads TGTGCCAGTAGTAACCGACAGGATCCTACGATAGTGCAGTACTTC. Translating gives CASSNRQDPTIVQYF.

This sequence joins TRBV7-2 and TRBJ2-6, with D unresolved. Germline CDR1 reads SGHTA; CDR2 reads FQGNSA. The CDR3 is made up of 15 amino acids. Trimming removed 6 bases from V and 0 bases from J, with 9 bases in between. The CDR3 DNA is TGTGCCAGCAGGTCAGGTAGCTCTGGGGCCAACGTCCTGACTTTC. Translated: CASRSGSSGANVLTF.

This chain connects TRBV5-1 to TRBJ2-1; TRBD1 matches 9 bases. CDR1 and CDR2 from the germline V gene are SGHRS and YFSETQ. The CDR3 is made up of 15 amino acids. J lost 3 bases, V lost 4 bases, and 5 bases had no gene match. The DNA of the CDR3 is TGCGCCAGCAGCGCGGGACAGGGCAACTACAATGAGCAGTTCTTC. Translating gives CASSAGQGNYNEQFF.

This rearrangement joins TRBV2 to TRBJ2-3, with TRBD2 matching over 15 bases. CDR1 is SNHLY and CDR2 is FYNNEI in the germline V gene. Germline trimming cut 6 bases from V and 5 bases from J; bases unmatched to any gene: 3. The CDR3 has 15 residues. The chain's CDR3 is CASRGTSGRLDTQYF. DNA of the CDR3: TGTGCCAGCAGGGGGACTAGCGGGAGGCTAGATACGCAGTATTTT. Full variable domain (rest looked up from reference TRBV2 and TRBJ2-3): EPEVTQTPSHQVTQMGQEVILRCVPISNHLYFYWYRQILGQKVEFLVSFYNNEISEKSEIFDDQFSVERPDGSNFTLKIRSTKLEDSAMYFCASRGTSGRLDTQYFGPGTRLTVL.

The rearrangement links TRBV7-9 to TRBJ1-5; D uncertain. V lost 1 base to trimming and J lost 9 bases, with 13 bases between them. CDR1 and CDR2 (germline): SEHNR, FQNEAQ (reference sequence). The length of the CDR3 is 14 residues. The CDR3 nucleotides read TGTGCCAGCAGCTTAGTGGGCGGCCCGGGGCCCCAGCATTTT. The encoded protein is CASSLVGGPGPQHF.

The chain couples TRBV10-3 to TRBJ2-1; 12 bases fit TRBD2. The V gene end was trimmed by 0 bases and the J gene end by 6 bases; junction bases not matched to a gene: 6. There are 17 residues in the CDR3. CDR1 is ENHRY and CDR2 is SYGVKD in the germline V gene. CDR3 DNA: TGTGCCATCAGTGAGTCCTCTAGCGGGGGGGGTTTCAATGAGCAGTTCTTC. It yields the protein CAISESSSGGGFNEQFF.

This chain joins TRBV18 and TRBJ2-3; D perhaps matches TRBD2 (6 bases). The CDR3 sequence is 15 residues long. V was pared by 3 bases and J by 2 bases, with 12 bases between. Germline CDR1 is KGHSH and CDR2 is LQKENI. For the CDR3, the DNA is TGTGCCAGCTCACCGGGGGGTGTGGCCACAGATACGCAGTATTTT. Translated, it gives CASSPGGVATDTQYF. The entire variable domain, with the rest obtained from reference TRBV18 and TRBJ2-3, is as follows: NAGVMQNPRHLVRRRGQEARLRCSPMKGHSHVYWYRQLPEEGLKFMVYLQKENIIDESGMPKERFSAEFPKEGPSILRIQQVVRGDSAAYFCASSPGGVATDTQYFGPGTRLTVL.

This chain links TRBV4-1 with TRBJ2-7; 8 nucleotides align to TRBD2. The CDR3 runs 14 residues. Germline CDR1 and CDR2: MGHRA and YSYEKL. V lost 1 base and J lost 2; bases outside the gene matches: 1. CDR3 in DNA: TGCGCCAGCAGCCAAGTCGGGAGGGCCTACGAGCAGTACTTC. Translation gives CASSQVGRAYEQYF.

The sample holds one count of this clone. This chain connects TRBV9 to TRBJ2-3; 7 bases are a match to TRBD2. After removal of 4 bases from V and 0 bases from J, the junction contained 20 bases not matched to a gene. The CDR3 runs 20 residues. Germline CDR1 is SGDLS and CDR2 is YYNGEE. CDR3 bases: TGTGCCAGCAGCCCCGGAGGGAGGGGCCAGTTCTTCTCTAGCACAGATACGCAGTATTTT. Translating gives CASSPGGRGQFFSSTDTQYF.

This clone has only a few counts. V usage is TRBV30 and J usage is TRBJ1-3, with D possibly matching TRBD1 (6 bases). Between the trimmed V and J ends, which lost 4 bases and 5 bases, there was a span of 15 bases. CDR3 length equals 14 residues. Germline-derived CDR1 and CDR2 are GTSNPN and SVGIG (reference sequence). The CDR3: CAWMWGRGRNTIYF. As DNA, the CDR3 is TGTGCCTGGATGTGGGGCAGGGGCAGAAACACCATATATTTT.

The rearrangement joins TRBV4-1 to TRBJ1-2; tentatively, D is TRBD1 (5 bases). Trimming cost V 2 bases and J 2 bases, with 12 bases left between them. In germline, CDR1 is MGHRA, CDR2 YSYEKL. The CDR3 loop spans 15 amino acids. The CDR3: CASSQPGTANYGYTF. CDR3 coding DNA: TGCGCCAGCAGCCAACCAGGGACGGCCAACTATGGCTACACCTTC.

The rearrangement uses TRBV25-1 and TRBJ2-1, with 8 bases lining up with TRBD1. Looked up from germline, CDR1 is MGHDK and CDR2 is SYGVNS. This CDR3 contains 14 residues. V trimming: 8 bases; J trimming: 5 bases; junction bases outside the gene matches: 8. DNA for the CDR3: TGTGCCAGCGCCCAGACAGGGGTGAACAATGAGCAGTTCTTC. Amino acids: CASAQTGVNNEQFF.

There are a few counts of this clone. The CDR3, as DNA: TGTGCCAGTAGTATCCCGGGCGGAAATCAGCCCCAGCATTTT. Its translation is CASSIPGGNQPQHF. The gene calls are TRBV19 and TRBJ1-5; D unresolved. There are 14 residues in the CDR3. Germline V gene sequence: CDR1 LNHDA, CDR2 SQIVND (reference sequence). V lost 3 bases to trimming and J lost 4 bases, with 10 bases between them.

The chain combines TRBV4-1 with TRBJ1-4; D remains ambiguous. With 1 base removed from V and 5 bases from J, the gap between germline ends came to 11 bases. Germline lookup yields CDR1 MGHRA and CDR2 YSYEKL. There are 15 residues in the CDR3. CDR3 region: CASSQGWQANEKLFF. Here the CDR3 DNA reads TGCGCCAGCAGCCAAGGGTGGCAGGCCAATGAAAAACTGTTTTTT.

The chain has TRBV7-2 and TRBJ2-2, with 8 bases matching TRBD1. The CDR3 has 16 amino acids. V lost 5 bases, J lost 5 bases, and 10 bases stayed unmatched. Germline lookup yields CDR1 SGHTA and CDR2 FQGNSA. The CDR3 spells CASSPRTGTGTGELFF. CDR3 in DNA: TGTGCCAGCAGCCCACGGACAGGGACGGGGACCGGGGAGCTGTTTTTT. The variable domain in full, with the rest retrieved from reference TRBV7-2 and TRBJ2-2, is GAGVSQSPSNKVTEKGKDVELRCDPISGHTALYWYRQSLGQGLEFLIYFQGNSAPDKSGLPSDRFSAERTGGSVSTLTIQRTQQEDSAVYLCASSPRTGTGTGELFFGEGSRLTVL.

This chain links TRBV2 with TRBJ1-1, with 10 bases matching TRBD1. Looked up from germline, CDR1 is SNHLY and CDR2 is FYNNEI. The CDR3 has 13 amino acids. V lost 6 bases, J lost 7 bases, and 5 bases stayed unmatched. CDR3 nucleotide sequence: TGTGCCAGCAGATGGACAGGGGGGAATGAAGCTTTCTTT. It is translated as CASRWTGGNEAFF.

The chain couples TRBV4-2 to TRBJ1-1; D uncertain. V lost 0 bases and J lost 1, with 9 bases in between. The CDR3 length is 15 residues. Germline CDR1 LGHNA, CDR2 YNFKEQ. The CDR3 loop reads CASSQEDRWNTEAFF. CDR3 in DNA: TGTGCCAGCAGCCAAGAGGACCGTTGGAACACTGAAGCTTTCTTT.

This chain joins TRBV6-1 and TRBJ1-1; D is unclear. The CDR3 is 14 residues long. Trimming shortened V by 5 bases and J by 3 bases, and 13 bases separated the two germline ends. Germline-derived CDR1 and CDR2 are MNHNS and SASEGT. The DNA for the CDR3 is TGTGCCAGCAGTTCGCTCGACGGGTACACTGAAGCTTTCTTT. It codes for CASSSLDGYTEAFF.